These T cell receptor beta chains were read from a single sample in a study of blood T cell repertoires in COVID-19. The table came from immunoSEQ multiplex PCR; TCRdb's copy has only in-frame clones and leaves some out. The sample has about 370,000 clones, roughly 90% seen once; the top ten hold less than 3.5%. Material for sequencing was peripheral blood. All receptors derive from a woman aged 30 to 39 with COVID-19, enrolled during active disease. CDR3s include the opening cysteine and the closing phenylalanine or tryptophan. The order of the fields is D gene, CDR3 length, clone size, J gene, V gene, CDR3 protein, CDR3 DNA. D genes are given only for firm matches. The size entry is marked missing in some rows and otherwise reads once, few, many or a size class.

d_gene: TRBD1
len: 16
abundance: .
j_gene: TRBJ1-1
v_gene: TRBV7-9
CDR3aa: CASSVPGGPLGTEAFF
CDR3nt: TGTGCCAGCAGCGTTCCAGGGGGACCACTGGGCACTGAAGCTTTCTTT

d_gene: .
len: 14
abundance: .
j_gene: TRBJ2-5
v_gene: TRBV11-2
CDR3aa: CASSLASGGETQYF
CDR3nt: TGTGCCAGCAGCTTGGCCTCTGGGGGGGAGACCCAGTACTTC

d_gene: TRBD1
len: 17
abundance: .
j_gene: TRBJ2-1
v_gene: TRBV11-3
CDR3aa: CASSTGQGALSYNEQFF
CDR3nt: TGTGCCAGCAGCACGGGACAGGGGGCCCTAAGTTACAATGAGCAGTTCTTC

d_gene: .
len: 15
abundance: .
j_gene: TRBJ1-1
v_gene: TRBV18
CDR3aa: CASSLAEGGNTEAFF
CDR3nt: TGTGCCAGCTCATTGGCGGAAGGTGGGAACACTGAAGCTTTCTTT

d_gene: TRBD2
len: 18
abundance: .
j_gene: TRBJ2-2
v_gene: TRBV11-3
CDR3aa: CASSVTSGGAPFTGELFF
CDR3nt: TGTGCCAGCAGCGTTACTAGCGGGGGGGCCCCTTTCACCGGGGAGCTGTTTTTT

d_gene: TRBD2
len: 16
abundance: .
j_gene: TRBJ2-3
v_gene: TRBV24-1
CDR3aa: CATADGTSPSTDTQYF
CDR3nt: TGTGCCACCGCAGACGGGACTAGTCCTAGCACAGATACGCAGTATTTT

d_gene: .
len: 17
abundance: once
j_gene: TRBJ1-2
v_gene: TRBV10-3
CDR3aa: CAISALRWRAGGYGYTF
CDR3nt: TGTGCCATCAGTGCCCTTCGATGGAGGGCCGGGGGCTATGGCTACACCTTC

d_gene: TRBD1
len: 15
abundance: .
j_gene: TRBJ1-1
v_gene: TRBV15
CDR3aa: CATSRGGQGPTEAFF
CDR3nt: TGTGCCACCAGCAGGGGCGGACAGGGTCCCACTGAAGCTTTCTTT

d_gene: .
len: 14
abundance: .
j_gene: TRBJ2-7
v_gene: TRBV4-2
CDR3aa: CASSHGQLIYEQYF
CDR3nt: TGTGCCAGCAGCCACGGACAGTTGATCTACGAGCAGTACTTC

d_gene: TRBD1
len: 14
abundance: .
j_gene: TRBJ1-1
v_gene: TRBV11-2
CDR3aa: CASSPQGVGPEAFF
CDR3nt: TGTGCCAGCAGCCCGCAGGGGGTCGGGCCTGAAGCTTTCTTT

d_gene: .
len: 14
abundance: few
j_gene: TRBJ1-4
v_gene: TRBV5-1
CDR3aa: CASSLVGGGEKLFF
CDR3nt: TGCGCCAGCAGCTTGGTCGGGGGAGGGGAAAAACTGTTTTTT

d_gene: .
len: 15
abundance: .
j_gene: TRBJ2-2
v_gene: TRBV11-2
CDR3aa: CASSFSFANTGELFF
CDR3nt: TGTGCCAGCAGCTTTTCCTTCGCGAACACCGGGGAGCTGTTTTTT

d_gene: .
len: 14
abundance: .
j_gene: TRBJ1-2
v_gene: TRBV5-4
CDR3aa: CASSQRGENYGYTF
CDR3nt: TGTGCCAGCAGCCAGCGGGGGGAGAACTATGGCTACACCTTC

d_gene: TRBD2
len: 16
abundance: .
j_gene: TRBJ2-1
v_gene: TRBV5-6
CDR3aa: CASSAGRDYSYNEQFF
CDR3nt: TGTGCCAGCAGTGCGGGGAGGGACTACTCCTACAATGAGCAGTTCTTC

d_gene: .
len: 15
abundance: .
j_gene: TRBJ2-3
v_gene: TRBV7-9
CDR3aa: CASSLGRLVADTQYF
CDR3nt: TGTGCCAGCAGCTTAGGAAGGCTAGTTGCCGATACGCAGTATTTT

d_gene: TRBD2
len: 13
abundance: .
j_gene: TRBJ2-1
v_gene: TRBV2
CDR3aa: CATLTTSGNEQFF
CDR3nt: TGTGCCACCCTAACGACTAGCGGCAATGAGCAGTTCTTC

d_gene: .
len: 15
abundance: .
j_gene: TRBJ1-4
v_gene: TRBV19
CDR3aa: CASTKSSATNEKLFF
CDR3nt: TGTGCCAGTACCAAATCCAGTGCAACTAATGAAAAACTGTTTTTT

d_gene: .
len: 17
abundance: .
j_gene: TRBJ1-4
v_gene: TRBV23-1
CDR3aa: CASSHSTVDPRRGKLFF
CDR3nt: TGCGCCAGCAGTCACTCAACCGTCGACCCTCGACGCGGAAAACTGTTTTTT

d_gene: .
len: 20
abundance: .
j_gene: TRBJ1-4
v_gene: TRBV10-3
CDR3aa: CAISETPLRGVGLTNEKLFF
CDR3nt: TGTGCCATCAGTGAAACTCCCCTCAGGGGAGTGGGGTTAACTAATGAAAAACTGTTTTTT

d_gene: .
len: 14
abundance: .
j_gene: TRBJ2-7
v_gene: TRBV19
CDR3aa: CASSISYSSYEQYF
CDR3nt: TGTGCCAGTAGTATTAGTTACAGCTCCTACGAGCAGTACTTC

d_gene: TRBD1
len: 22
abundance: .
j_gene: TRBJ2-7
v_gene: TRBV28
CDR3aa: CASSHLGTGGRLKGLMRSEQYF
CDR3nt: TGTGCCAGCAGTCACCTGGGGACAGGGGGAAGATTAAAAGGGTTAATGCGCTCCGAGCAGTACTTC

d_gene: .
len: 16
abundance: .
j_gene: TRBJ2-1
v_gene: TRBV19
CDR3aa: CASSLRAGPYSNEQFF
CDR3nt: TGTGCCAGTAGTCTGAGGGCAGGCCCTTATTCGAATGAGCAGTTCTTC

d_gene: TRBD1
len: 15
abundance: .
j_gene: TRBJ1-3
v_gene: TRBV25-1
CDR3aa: CASSSYTGAGNTIYF
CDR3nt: TGTGCCAGCAGCTCTTACACAGGGGCTGGAAACACCATATATTTT

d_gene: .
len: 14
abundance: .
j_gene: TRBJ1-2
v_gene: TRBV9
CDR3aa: CASSGTDSYYGYTF
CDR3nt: TGTGCCAGCAGCGGAACGGACAGCTACTATGGCTACACCTTC

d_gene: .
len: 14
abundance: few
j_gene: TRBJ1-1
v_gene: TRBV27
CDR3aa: CASSFWPMNTEAFF
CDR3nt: TGTGCCAGCAGTTTTTGGCCCATGAACACTGAAGCTTTCTTT

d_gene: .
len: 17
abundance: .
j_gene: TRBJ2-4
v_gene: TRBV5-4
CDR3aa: CASSETGLEDGKNIQYF
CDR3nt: TGTGCCAGCAGCGAGACAGGATTAGAGGACGGCAAAAACATTCAGTACTTC

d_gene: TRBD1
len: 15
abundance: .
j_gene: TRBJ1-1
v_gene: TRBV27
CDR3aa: CASSLISGTGTEAFF
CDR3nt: TGTGCCAGCAGTTTAATCTCCGGGACAGGGACCGAAGCTTTCTTT

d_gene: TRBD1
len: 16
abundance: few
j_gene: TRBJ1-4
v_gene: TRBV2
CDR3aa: CASRPMDRAPNEKLFF
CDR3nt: TGTGCCAGCAGGCCCATGGACAGGGCCCCTAATGAAAAACTGTTTTTT

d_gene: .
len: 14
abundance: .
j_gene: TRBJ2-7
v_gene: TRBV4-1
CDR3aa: CASSQDGGIHEQYF
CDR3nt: TGCGCCAGCAGCCAGGACGGCGGGATCCACGAGCAGTACTTC

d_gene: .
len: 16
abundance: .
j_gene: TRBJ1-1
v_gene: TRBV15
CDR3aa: CATSRGRTSDDTEAFF
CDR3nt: TGTGCCACCAGCAGAGGAAGGACTTCAGATGACACTGAAGCTTTCTTT